This TCR beta chain was captured in a study of shared clonotypes between healthy human individuals. Data came from immunoSEQ multiplex PCR; TCRdb stores just in-frame clones and leaves some out. The profile covers around 2,100,000 clones, with approximately 94% appearing a single time and around 1% taken by the ten largest. CD45RO-negative, CCR7-positively selected cells formed the naive CD8 fraction, excluding terminally differentiated effector memory CD45RA+ cells. This clone was observed once. Trimming stripped 0 bases from V and 0 bases from J, with 8 bases between. Germline lookup yields CDR1 MNHNY and CDR2 SVGAGI (reference sequence). This CDR3 is built from 15 residues.

The specimen sequenced was naive CD8+ T cells sorted from blood. This clonotype was obtained from a man aged 18 to 30 in good health. The chain carries TRBV6-6 and TRBJ1-1; D not certain. CDR3 coding DNA: TGTGCCAGCAGTTACTCCCAGGCGATGAACACTGAAGCTTTCTTT. This codes for CASSYSQAMNTEAFF.